This T cell receptor beta chain was identified during a study of blood T cell repertoires in COVID-19. In the study's own analysis: Amplification of reference gene primers was used by the study to estimate nucleated cell counts. Some clones are missing from TCRdb's copy, which holds only in-frame ones; the method was immunoSEQ multiplex PCR. D and trimming were read from the DNA, whereas the V and J calls and clone size are those reported in that table. The top ten hold roughly 10% of the sample, which has under 150,000 clones, almost 90% seen once. The CDR3 spans 16 residues. In germline, CDR1 is WNHNN, CDR2 SYGVQD (reference sequence). The ends lost 3 bases at V and 0 bases at J; junction bases unmatched: 4.

Sequenced sample: peripheral blood. The gene calls are TRBV10-1 and TRBJ2-1, with 8 bases identical to TRBD2. The receptor comes from a man aged 50 or older with active or convalescent COVID-19. The CDR3 DNA reads as TGCGCCAGCAGTGAAGAAGCGGGAGTCTCCTACAATGAGCAGTTCTTC. Its translation: CASSEEAGVSYNEQFF.